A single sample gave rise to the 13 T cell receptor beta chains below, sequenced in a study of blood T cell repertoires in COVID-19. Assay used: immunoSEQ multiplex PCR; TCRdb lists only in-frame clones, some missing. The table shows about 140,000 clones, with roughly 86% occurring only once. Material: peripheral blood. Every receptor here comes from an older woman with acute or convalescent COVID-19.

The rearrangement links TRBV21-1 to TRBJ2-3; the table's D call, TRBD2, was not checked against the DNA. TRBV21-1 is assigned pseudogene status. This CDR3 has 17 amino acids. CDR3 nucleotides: TGTGCCAGCAGCCCCACTAGCGGTCGTTGGGAGGATGATACGCAGTATTTT. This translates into CASSPTSGRWEDDTQYF.

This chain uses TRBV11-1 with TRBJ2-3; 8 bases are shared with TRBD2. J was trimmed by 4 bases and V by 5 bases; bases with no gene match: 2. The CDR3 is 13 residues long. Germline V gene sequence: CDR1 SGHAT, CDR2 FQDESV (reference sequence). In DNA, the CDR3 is TGTGCCAGCAGCCGCGGGGGGTCAGATACGCAGTATTTT. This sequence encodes CASSRGGSDTQYF. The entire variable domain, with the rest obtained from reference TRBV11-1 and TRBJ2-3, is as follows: EAEVAQSPRYKITEKSQAVAFWCDPISGHATLYWYRQILGQGPELLVQFQDESVVDDSQLPKDRFSAERLKGVDSTLKIQPAELGDSAMYLCASSRGGSDTQYFGPGTRLTVL.

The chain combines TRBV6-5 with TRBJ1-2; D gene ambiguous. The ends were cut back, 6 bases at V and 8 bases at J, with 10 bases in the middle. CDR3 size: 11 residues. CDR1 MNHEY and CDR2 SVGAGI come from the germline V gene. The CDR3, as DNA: TGTGCCAGCAGAACCGACTGGGGCTACACCTTC. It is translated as CASRTDWGYTF.

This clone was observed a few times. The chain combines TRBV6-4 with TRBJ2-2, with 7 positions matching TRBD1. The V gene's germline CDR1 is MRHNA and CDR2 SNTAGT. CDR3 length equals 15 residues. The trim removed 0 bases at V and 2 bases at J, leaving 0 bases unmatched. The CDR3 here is CASSDSGGNTGELFF. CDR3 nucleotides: TGTGCCAGCAGTGACTCAGGGGGCAACACCGGGGAGCTGTTTTTT.

The CDR3 is CASSSIGQSYNEQFF. The CDR3 coding sequence is TGTGCCAGCAGTTCCATTGGGCAGTCCTACAATGAGCAGTTCTTC. The V call is TRBV7-3, the J call TRBJ2-1; D unresolved. The CDR3 loop spans 15 amino acids. Deletions cut 6 bases from V and 1 base from J, with 13 bases between. Germline lookup yields CDR1 SGHTA and CDR2 FQGTGA.

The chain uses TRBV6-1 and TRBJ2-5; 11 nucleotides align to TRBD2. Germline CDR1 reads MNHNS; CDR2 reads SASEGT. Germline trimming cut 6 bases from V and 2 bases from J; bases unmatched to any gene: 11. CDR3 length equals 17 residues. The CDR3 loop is CASSEPTIAGGQETQYF. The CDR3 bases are TGTGCCAGCAGCGAACCCACGATAGCGGGGGGGCAAGAGACCCAGTACTTC.

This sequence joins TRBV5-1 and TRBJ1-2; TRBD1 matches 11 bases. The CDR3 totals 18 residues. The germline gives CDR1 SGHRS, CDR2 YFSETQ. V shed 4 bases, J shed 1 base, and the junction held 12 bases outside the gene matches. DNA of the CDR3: TGCGCCAGCAGCACGCGAGGGACAGGGGGGACAGTTAACTATGGCTACACCTTC. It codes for CASSTRGTGGTVNYGYTF.

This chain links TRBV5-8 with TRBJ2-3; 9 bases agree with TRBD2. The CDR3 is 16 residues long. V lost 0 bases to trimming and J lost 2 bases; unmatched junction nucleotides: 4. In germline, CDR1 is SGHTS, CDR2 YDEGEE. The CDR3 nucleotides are TGTGCCAGCAGCTTGGGGAGCGGGGGGAACACAGATACGCAGTATTTT. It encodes CASSLGSGGNTDTQYF.

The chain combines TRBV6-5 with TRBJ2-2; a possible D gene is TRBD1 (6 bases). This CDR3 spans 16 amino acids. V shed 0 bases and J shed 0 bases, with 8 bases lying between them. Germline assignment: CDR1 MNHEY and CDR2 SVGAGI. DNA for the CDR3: TGTGCCAGCAGTTACTCGGGACAAACGAACACCGGGGAGCTGTTTTTT. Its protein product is CASSYSGQTNTGELFF.

CDR3 DNA sequence: TGTGCCAGCAGCTTAGAAGGGGTGGGGTGGGAAGAGACCCAGTACTTC. It codes for CASSLEGVGWEETQYF. The chain links TRBV11-2 to TRBJ2-5, with D perhaps matching TRBD1 (5 bases). CDR1 is SGHAT and CDR2 is FQNNGV in the germline V gene. Trimming took 0 bases from V and 3 from J, leaving 14 bases between them. This CDR3 region has 16 residues.

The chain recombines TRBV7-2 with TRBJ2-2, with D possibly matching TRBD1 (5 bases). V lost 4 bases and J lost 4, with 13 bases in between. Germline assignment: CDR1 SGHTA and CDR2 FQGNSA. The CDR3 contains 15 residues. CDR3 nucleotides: TGTGCCAGCAGCTCATCCGGACACCTCACCGGGGAGCTGTTTTTT. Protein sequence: CASSSSGHLTGELFF.

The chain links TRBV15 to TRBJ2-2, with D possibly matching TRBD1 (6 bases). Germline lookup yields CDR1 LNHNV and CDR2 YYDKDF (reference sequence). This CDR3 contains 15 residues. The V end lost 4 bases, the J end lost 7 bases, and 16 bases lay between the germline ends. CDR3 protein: CATSKRQGSGGELFF. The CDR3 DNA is TGTGCCACCAGCAAAAGGCAGGGGTCGGGCGGGGAGCTGTTTTTT. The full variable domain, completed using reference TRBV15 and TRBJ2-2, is DAMVIQNPRYQVTQFGKPVTLSCSQTLNHNVMYWYQQKSSQAPKLLFHYYDKDFNNEADTPDNFQSRRPNTSFCFLDIRSPGLGDTAMYLCATSKRQGSGGELFFGEGSRLTVL.

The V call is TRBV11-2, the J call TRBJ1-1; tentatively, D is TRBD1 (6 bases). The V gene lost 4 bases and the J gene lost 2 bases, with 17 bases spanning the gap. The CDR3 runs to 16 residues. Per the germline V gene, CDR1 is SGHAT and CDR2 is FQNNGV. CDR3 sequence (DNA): TGTGCCAGCAGCTCGTACAACAGGGCACCCAACACTGAAGCTTTCTTT. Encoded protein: CASSSYNRAPNTEAFF.